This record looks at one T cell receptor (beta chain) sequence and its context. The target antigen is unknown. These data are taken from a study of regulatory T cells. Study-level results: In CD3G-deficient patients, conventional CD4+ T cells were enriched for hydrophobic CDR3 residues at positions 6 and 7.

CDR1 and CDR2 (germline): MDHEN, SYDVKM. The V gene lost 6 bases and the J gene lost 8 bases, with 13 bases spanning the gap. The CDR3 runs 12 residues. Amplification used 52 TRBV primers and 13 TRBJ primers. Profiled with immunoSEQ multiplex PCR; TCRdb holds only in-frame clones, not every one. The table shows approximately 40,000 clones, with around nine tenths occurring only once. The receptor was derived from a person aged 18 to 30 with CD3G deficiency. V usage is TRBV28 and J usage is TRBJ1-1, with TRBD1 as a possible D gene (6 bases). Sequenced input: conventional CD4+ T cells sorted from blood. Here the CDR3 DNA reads TGTGCCAGCAGCCAAACAGGGAGGGAAGCTTTCTTT. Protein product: CASSQTGREAFF.